This entry features one TCR beta chain sequence. The source of the sample is a study of blood T cell repertoires in COVID-19. Study processing details: By means of reference gene primer amplification, nucleated cell counts were estimated. Produced via immunoSEQ multiplex PCR; TCRdb's table is partial and in-frame only. V and J calls and clone size follow that table, whereas D and trimming were derived from the DNA. Of 150,000 to 200,000 clones detected, approximately 91% appear once; the ten largest clones hold more than 0.75%. This study enrolled people aged about 18 to 90 from around 26 US geographic areas. CDR3 size: 14 residues. With 8 bases clipped from V and 12 bases from J, the junction kept 13 bases outside the gene matches. Germline V gives CDR1 SEHNR, CDR2 FQNEAQ (reference sequence).

The chain carries TRBV7-9 and TRBJ1-6; 7 bases map to TRBD1. The receptor was isolated from a woman aged 18-35 years who had recovered from COVID-19. Specimen: PBMCs or T cells enriched from blood (not recorded which). CDR3 DNA: TGTGCCAGCTACTTACTTATTCAGGGGGAACCCCTCCACTTT. Translated: CASYLLIQGEPLHF.